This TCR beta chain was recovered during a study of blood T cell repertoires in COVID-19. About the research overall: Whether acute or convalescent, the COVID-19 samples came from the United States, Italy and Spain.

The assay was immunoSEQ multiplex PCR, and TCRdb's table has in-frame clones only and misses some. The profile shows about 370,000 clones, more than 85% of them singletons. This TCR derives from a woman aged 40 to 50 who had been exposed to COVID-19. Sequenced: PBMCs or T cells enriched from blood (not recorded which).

The CDR3 region is CASSQVPGYEQYF. The DNA of the CDR3 is TGTGCCAGCAGCCAAGTCCCGGGTTACGAGCAGTACTTC. The chain combines TRBV14 with TRBJ2-7; D unclear. V dropped 1 base and J dropped 4 bases, with 8 bases sitting between them. This CDR3 is built from 13 residues. The germline gives CDR1 SGHDN, CDR2 FVKESK.